Shown below are 18 T cell receptor beta chains from a single sample sequenced in a study of T cell repertoires in cytomegalovirus infection. MiXCR, applied by TCRdb to the reads, yields one record per CDR3 protein. The top ten clones hold about 24% of a sample with fewer than 550,000 distinct CDR3 sequences, approximately 15% of them seen once. Material: CD8+ T cells from PBMCs. These TCRs come from a human donor in good health (CMV status not recorded). Some clones in this sample may be carry-over from other donors' samples.

This clonotype occurred many times. The genes are TRBV7-6 and TRBJ2-3; D is possibly TRBD1 or TRBD2 (5 bases each). The V gene lost 5 bases and the J gene lost 3 bases, with 18 bases spanning the gap. Germline values: CDR1 SGHVS, CDR2 FNYEAQ. The CDR3 spans 16 residues. CDR3 coding DNA: TGTGCCAGCAGCCTAGGGACGGATGGGGTTACAGATACGCAGTATTTT. Encoded protein: CASSLGTDGVTDTQYF.

There are many counts of this clonotype. CDR3 sequence: CASSSSGETQYF. DNA of the CDR3: TGTGCCAGCAGCTCCTCAGGGGAGACCCAGTACTTC. This chain joins TRBV7-9 and TRBJ2-5, with TRBD1 as a possible D gene (5 bases). The V gene's germline CDR1 is SEHNR and CDR2 FQNEAQ (reference sequence). The CDR3 extends over 12 amino acids. Trimming pared 4 bases from V and 5 bases from J, leaving 8 bases between. The variable domain in full, with the rest retrieved from reference TRBV7-9 and TRBJ2-5, is DTGVSQNPRHKITKRGQNVTFRCDPISEHNRLYWYRQTLGQGPEFLTYFQNEAQLEKSRLLSDRFSAERPKGSFSTLEIQRTEQGDSAMYLCASSSSGETQYFGPGTRLLVL.

Notes on this clonotype: Being one base from a much bigger clone, this may be a read error. The chain combines TRBV27 with TRBJ1-2, with D perhaps matching TRBD1 (6 bases). This CDR3 spans 14 amino acids. The V gene's germline CDR1 is MNHEY and CDR2 SMNVEV (reference sequence). CDR3 residues: CASSINREVYCYTF. The CDR3 region has the DNA TGTGCCAGCAGTATCAACAGGGAGGTCTATTGCTACACCTTC.

This clonotype was found a few times. The rearrangement links TRBV7-9 to TRBJ2-2, with a tentative D call TRBD1 (6 bases). CDR3 length: 17 residues. The germline V gene encodes CDR1 SEHNR and CDR2 FQNEAQ (reference sequence). V was pared by 5 bases and J by 4 bases, with 20 bases between. CDR3: CASSLASPGTLTGELFF. In DNA form, the CDR3 reads TGTGCCAGCAGCCTTGCTTCACCCGGGACACTCACCGGGGAGCTGTTTTTT.

This clonotype was detected many times. The chain links TRBV7-2 to TRBJ2-7; TRBD1 matches 7 bases. The germline V gene has CDR1 SGHTA and CDR2 FQGNSA. The CDR3 contains 15 residues. J lost 3 bases, V lost 4 bases, and 9 bases had no gene match. The CDR3: CASSSSRGRDYEQYF. Here the CDR3 DNA reads TGTGCCAGCAGCTCCTCGAGGGGGCGAGACTACGAGCAGTACTTC.

This clonotype has at least ten counts. This chain uses TRBV4-1 with TRBJ2-1; 9 bases map to TRBD1. This CDR3 comprises 16 residues. V lost 4 bases and J lost 2; bases outside the gene matches: 6. Per germline, CDR1 MGHRA and CDR2 YSYEKL. The DNA of the CDR3 is TGCGCCAGCAGCCCTTTACAGGGGGCGGCCTACAATGAGCAGTTCTTC. As protein: CASSPLQGAAYNEQFF.

This clonotype showed up just a few times. The V call is TRBV19, the J call TRBJ2-3; D unresolved. V was trimmed by 1 base and J by 0 bases, leaving 8 bases between them. The CDR3 runs 15 residues. Germline loops: CDR1 LNHDA, CDR2 SQIVND (reference sequence). CDR3 DNA sequence: TGTGCCAGTAGTATAGTGGTTCAGAGCACAGATACGCAGTATTTT. Its protein product is CASSIVVQSTDTQYF.

The J gene is TRBJ2-3, the V gene TRBV28; TRBD2 matches 8 bases. Trimming took 1 base from V and 1 from J; bases not matched to a gene: 4. CDR1 is MDHEN, CDR2 SYDVKM, per germline. There are 16 residues in the CDR3. This chain's CDR3 is CASSLSTLAGTDTQYF. CDR3 coding DNA: TGTGCCAGCAGTTTATCCACACTAGCGGGCACAGATACGCAGTATTTT.

This clonotype was detected a few times. V and J are TRBV28 and TRBJ1-6; TRBD1 is a possible D gene (5 bases). Per germline, CDR1 MDHEN and CDR2 SYDVKM. Trimming left V 6 bases short and J 10 bases short, with 16 bases between. The CDR3 runs 14 residues. The CDR3 DNA is TGTGCCAGCAGACCAGCCAGGGTCGGATCACCCCTCCACTTT. Translating gives CASRPARVGSPLHF.

This clonotype was seen repeatedly, ten times or more. The chain uses TRBV11-3 and TRBJ2-1, with 7 bases lining up with TRBD2. This CDR3 is 18 amino acids long. Germline V CDR1 and CDR2: SGHNT, YENEEA. Unmatched junction bases numbered 13, after V lost 2 bases and J lost 3 bases. CDR3 in amino acids: CASSLSSGPGTNYNEQFF. The CDR3 DNA reads as TGTGCCAGCAGCTTATCCTCAGGACCCGGGACTAACTACAATGAGCAGTTCTTC.

In nucleotides, the CDR3 is TGTGCCAGCAGTTTACAGGGGGATAACACTGAAGCTTTCTTT. It codes for CASSLQGDNTEAFF. The chain uses TRBV27 and TRBJ1-1, with 7 nucleotides matching TRBD1. Unmatched junction bases numbered 2, after V lost 2 bases and J lost 2 bases. The CDR3 spans 14 residues. From germline, CDR1 is MNHEY and CDR2 SMNVEV (reference sequence).

This clonotype was recorded at least ten times. The chain carries TRBV12-3 or TRBV12-4 and TRBJ1-2; 12 bases agree with TRBD1. V lost 5 bases and J lost 6; bases outside the gene matches: 10. This CDR3 contains 16 residues. Here the CDR3 reads CASSLSGGTGGDGYTF. Written as DNA, the CDR3 is TGTGCCAGCAGTCTATCGGGGGGGACAGGGGGCGATGGCTACACCTTC.

The chain employs TRBV5-1 and TRBJ1-6, with D possibly being TRBD1 (5 bases). Trimming took 0 bases from V and 13 from J, leaving 14 bases between them. The CDR3 is 14 amino acids. Germline V gives CDR1 SGHRS, CDR2 YFSETQ. This CDR3 is CASSLDWTSGPLHF. The CDR3 DNA reads TGCGCCAGCAGCTTGGATTGGACATCGGGGCCCCTCCACTTT.

This clonotype was picked up many times. V is TRBV4-2 and J is TRBJ2-1; 8 positions agree with TRBD2. Germline V lookup: CDR1 LGHNA, CDR2 YNFKEQ. The length of the CDR3 is 14 residues. Losses at the gene ends were 4 bases for V and 13 bases for J; bases not matched to a gene: 12. The CDR3 loop reads CASSLKSSGKGQFF. In nucleotides, the CDR3 is TGTGCCAGCAGCCTGAAGAGTAGCGGGAAAGGACAGTTCTTC.

A few counts support this clonotype. The J gene is TRBJ1-5, the V gene TRBV20-1; weak D call: TRBD1 (5 bases). This CDR3 spans 15 amino acids. CDR1 and CDR2 from the germline V gene are DFQATT and SNEGSKA (reference sequence). Trimming removed 1 base at V and 1 base at J, with 11 bases between. The CDR3 DNA reads as TGCAGTGCTAGAGTGGAATGGGGGAGCAATCAGCCCCAGCATTTT. Residues: CSARVEWGSNQPQHF.

This clonotype was counted a few times. The chain is built from TRBV11-2 and TRBJ1-1, with D possibly being TRBD1 (5 bases). Germline CDR1 and CDR2: SGHAT and FQNNGV. The V end lost 5 bases, the J end lost 0 bases, and 10 bases lay between the germline ends. The CDR3 runs to 14 residues. The CDR3: CASSRGTVNTEAFF. In DNA form, the CDR3 reads TGTGCCAGCAGCCGAGGGACGGTGAACACTGAAGCTTTCTTT.

This clonotype was observed many times. The rearrangement links TRBV12-3 or TRBV12-4 to TRBJ2-7; the D gene is possibly TRBD2 (5 bases). The V gene lost 5 bases and the J gene lost 3 bases, with 8 bases spanning the gap. This CDR3 is 12 amino acids long. The CDR3 DNA is TGTGCCAGCAGTGTTGGGAGCTACGAGCAGTACTTC. As protein: CASSVGSYEQYF.

The chain couples TRBV19 to TRBJ1-5, with D possibly being TRBD1 (6 bases). Per the germline V gene, CDR1 is LNHDA and CDR2 is SQIVND (reference sequence). Trimming removed 9 bases from V and 4 bases from J, with 13 bases in between. The CDR3 is 13 amino acids. This chain's CDR3 is CASIGQTNQPQHF. For the CDR3, the DNA is TGTGCCAGCATAGGACAGACGAATCAGCCCCAGCATTTT.